This entry features one T cell receptor beta chain sequence. The specificity of this receptor is unknown. This specimen comes from a study of T cells expressing NK-cell markers (dated by TCRdb to 2018 to 2021). At the level of the whole study: In sorted CD3+CD56+NKG2C+, CD3+CD56+NKG2C- and CD3+CD56-NKG2C+ T-cell subsets from about 8 donors, TCR beta-chain repertoires were profiled. Among the eight sequenced donors, only one was HCMV-seronegative, while the other seven were HCMV-seropositive. The study sequenced eight donors, all healthy volunteers chosen at random: three men and five women. Illumina HiSeq 2000/2500, MiSeq or NextSeq was used to sequence libraries as 2 x 150 bp reads.

The CDR1 and CDR2 encoded by the germline V gene (reference sequence) are MNHEY and SMNVEV. From the cysteine up to the phenylalanine, the CDR3 has a length of 19 residues. The entry carries no DNA sequence. General findings and caveats noted by the study authors: It remained unclear whether the expanded NKG2C-expressing T cell clones were specific for HCMV antigens. For over five donors, the dominant CD3+CD56+NKG2C+ clonotypes were among the top 10 CD8+ clonotypes and accounted for roughly 1.0-8% of CD8+ T cells. Those dominant clonotypes were again the most abundant among CD3+CD56-NKG2C+ cells in a few donors, at about 25-65%.

TCRdb records Illumina HiSeq 2000 as the sequencer. 5'RACE template switching, by which a universal primer site and unique molecular identifiers were added, was used to make TCR beta cDNA libraries. Synthesis of cDNA was primed from the TCR beta constant segment and was followed by two consecutive PCR amplification steps. The authors' analysis ran thus. MIGEC was used to demultiplex reads and group the reads by UMI, and MiTCR was used to assemble and quantify clonotypes. Only TCR cDNA sequences supported by at least two reads were kept to exclude erroneous sequences. The tcR package was used for downstream repertoire analysis, and clonotypes were matched across fractions by CDR3 nucleotide sequence plus V segment. VDJmatch was used to annotate antigen specificity against VDJdb, with one amino acid substitution in CDR3 permitted. Based on TCRdb reprocessing of the reads, there is one entry per CDR3 protein sequence, and DNA is missing. The V and J calls follow TCRdb's processing rather than the paper's. This sample's table contains 160,000 or so distinct CDR3 sequences. The ten largest clones represent less than 20% of the sample.

To determine HCMV serostatus, a commercial ELISA kit was used to detect HCMV-specific IgG in serum. Peripheral blood mononuclear cells were isolated from blood by Ficoll density gradient centrifugation. The V and J genes are TRBV27 and TRBJ2-2; checking the TCRdb D call of TRBD1 is not possible without DNA. Sequencing was done on a sample of blood T cells: a sorted CD56 or NKG2C T cell subset, CD4+ or CD8+ T cells, or bulk PBMC T cells (not recorded which). The source is a woman aged 18-69 years in good health. CDR3 region: CASSSPQPRTGANTGELFF.